This T cell receptor (beta chain) was recovered during a study of cytomegalovirus exposure and HLA in healthy donors. Whole-study context: There were just under 400 genotyped donors. Of these, about 81% fell in the genetic ancestry cluster associated with self-reported Caucasian donors.

Donors consisted of healthy bone marrow donors. As to this clone: The antigen remains unidentified.

Study-level findings and limits: A previous analysis found most TCR beta V segments productive roughly 87% or roughly 30% of the time.

There are 11 residues in the CDR3. V lost 0 bases, J lost 6 bases, and 5 bases lay in between. Germline V lookup: CDR1 DFQATT, CDR2 SNEGSKA (reference sequence). The PCR employed 60 Vbeta primers together with 13 Jbeta primers. Sequenced by immunoSEQ multiplex PCR; TCRdb stores in-frame clones only, minus some. The table shows 95,000 to 100,000 clones, with approximately 85% occurring only once. The TCR sequence derives from a man aged 25 to 40 in good health and CMV-seronegative. The chain carries TRBV20-1 and TRBJ1-1, with unresolved D. Sequenced input: PBMCs. CDR3: CSARDPPEAFF. In DNA, the CDR3 is TGCAGTGCTAGAGATCCTCCTGAAGCTTTCTTT.